The 19 T cell receptor beta chains presented below share a single source sample, sequenced in a study of blood T cell repertoires in COVID-19. The assay was immunoSEQ multiplex PCR, and TCRdb's table has in-frame clones only and misses some. The sample has approximately 260,000 clones; roughly four fifths are singletons. Material for sequencing was peripheral blood. All receptors come from a woman of 80 years or more with acute or convalescent COVID-19.

This clone was seen only a few times. The rearrangement joins TRBV5-1 to TRBJ2-1; 10 bases align to TRBD2. J was trimmed by 8 bases and V by 3 bases; bases with no gene match: 8. Germline V gene data show CDR1 as SGHRS and CDR2 as YFSETQ. The CDR3 loop spans 15 amino acids. The CDR3 DNA reads TGCGCCAGCAGCTACAGCGGGGGGGCTGCCCATGAGCAGTTCTTC. It yields the protein CASSYSGGAAHEQFF.

V gene TRBV2 combines with J gene TRBJ2-7; D call uncertain. The CDR3 spans 12 residues. Trimming removed 11 bases at V and 0 bases at J, with 11 bases between. The germline gives CDR1 SNHLY, CDR2 FYNNEI. CDR3 region: CAGTSGSYEQYF. The CDR3 DNA sequence: TGTGCCGGAACATCAGGCTCCTACGAGCAGTACTTC.

The chain has TRBV5-4 and TRBJ1-3, with TRBD1 matching 9 bases. This CDR3 spans 15 amino acids. V lost 2 bases, J lost 5 bases, and 5 bases stayed unmatched. The V gene's germline CDR1 is SGHNT and CDR2 YYREEE (reference sequence). The CDR3 sequence: CASSFGTGRRNTIYF. The CDR3 bases are TGTGCCAGCAGCTTCGGGACAGGGCGGCGAAACACCATATATTTT.

This clone was seen a handful of times. Other DNA sequences within the sample encode an identical CDR3. The V call is TRBV29-1, the J call TRBJ1-1; D not resolved. This CDR3 is 12 amino acids long. Trimming cost V 2 bases and J 1 base, with 5 bases left between them. Germline CDR1 reads SQVTM; CDR2 reads ANQGSEA. CDR3: CSVERGNTEAFF. CDR3 bases: TGCAGCGTTGAACGGGGGAACACTGAAGCTTTCTTT. The entire variable domain, with the rest obtained from reference TRBV29-1 and TRBJ1-1, is as follows: SAVISQKPSRDICQRGTSLTIQCQVDSQVTMMFWYRQQPGQSLTLIATANQGSEATYESGFVIDKFPISRPNLTFSTLTVSNMSPEDSSIYLCSVERGNTEAFFGQGTRLTVV.

This chain uses TRBV5-1 with TRBJ2-7; tentative D call: TRBD2 (6 bases). Germline values: CDR1 SGHRS, CDR2 YFSETQ. The CDR3 consists of 15 residues. Trimming removed 0 bases from V and 2 bases from J, with 12 bases in between. CDR3 sequence: CASSLEAGTPYEQYF. The CDR3 DNA follows: TGCGCCAGCAGCTTGGAGGCAGGGACTCCCTACGAGCAGTACTTC.

The chain combines TRBV28 with TRBJ1-2; no clear D gene. The V end lost 1 base, the J end lost 4 bases, and 16 bases lay between the germline ends. Germline V lookup: CDR1 MDHEN, CDR2 SYDVKM. The CDR3 sequence is 16 residues long. For the CDR3, the DNA is TGTGCCAGCAGTTTATTGGTAAATAGTGCTATCTATGGCTACACCTTC. This gives the protein CASSLLVNSAIYGYTF.

The chain links TRBV2 to TRBJ2-1; D gene uncertain. V lost 6 bases and J lost 3, with 12 bases in between. CDR1 and CDR2 (germline): SNHLY, FYNNEI. The CDR3 length is 14 residues. This CDR3 is CASSREQVYNEQFF. The CDR3 nucleotides are TGTGCCAGCAGCCGAGAGCAGGTCTACAATGAGCAGTTCTTC.

V gene TRBV29-1 combines with J gene TRBJ2-1; 9 bases align to TRBD1. Germline-derived CDR1 and CDR2 are SQVTM and ANQGSEA. The CDR3 runs 13 residues. V was clipped by 7 bases and J by 5 bases; unmatched bases: 6. Written as DNA, the CDR3 is TGCAGCGCAGGGACAGGGATCAACAATGAGCAGTTCTTC. This encodes CSAGTGINNEQFF.

The J gene is TRBJ2-7, the V gene TRBV16, with 8 bases identical to TRBD1. Germline loops: CDR1 KGHSY, CDR2 FQNENV. There are 13 residues in the CDR3. J gave up 6 bases and V 5 bases, and 6 bases lay outside the gene matches. CDR3 in amino acids: CASSYPGGGEQYF. The CDR3 DNA sequence: TGTGCCAGCAGCTACCCAGGGGGCGGCGAGCAGTACTTC.

This sequence joins TRBV19 and TRBJ2-5; 10 nucleotides line up with TRBD2. This CDR3 region has 14 residues. The J segment lost 4 bases and the V segment lost 8 bases, leaving 7 bases of the junction unmatched. CDR1 is LNHDA, CDR2 SQIVND, per germline (reference sequence). CDR3 DNA: TGTGCCAGTCGGACTAGCGGTTTGGGAGAGACCCAGTACTTC. Protein: CASRTSGLGETQYF.

The chain combines TRBV7-2 with TRBJ1-5; TRBD1 might be the D (5 bases). V dropped 5 bases and J dropped 5 bases, with 19 bases sitting between them. Germline values: CDR1 SGHTA, CDR2 FQGNSA. The CDR3 covers 16 residues. Written as DNA, the CDR3 is TGTGCCAGCAGCCCAAACCCGACAGTCTTAGATCAGCCCCAGCATTTT. Translated: CASSPNPTVLDQPQHF.

The chain uses TRBV6-6 and TRBJ1-2, with 9 bases aligning to TRBD1. Unmatched junction bases numbered 10, after V lost 6 bases and J lost 5 bases. The germline CDR1 and CDR2 sequences are MNHNY and SVGAGI (reference sequence). The CDR3 has 15 residues. The CDR3 nucleotides read TGTGCCAGCAGAACGAGGACAGGGGTATGGTATGGCTACACCTTC. This encodes CASRTRTGVWYGYTF.

The chain carries TRBV4-2 and TRBJ1-5; no clear D gene. V shed 1 base and J shed 9 bases, with 19 bases lying between them. CDR3 length: 16 amino acids. Germline values: CDR1 LGHNA, CDR2 YNFKEQ. The CDR3, as DNA: TGTGCCAGCAGCCAAGGTGGCCAGGCCGGCTTGGGGCCCCAGCATTTT. This sequence encodes CASSQGGQAGLGPQHF.

The chain is built from TRBV6-5 and TRBJ1-5; D not resolved. CDR3 length equals 14 residues. V dropped 5 bases and J dropped 7 bases, with 15 bases sitting between them. Looked up from germline, CDR1 is MNHEY and CDR2 is SVGAGI. CDR3 bases: TGTGCCAGCAGTCCCCGGGAGGTCGGGCAGCCCCAGCATTTT. It translates to CASSPREVGQPQHF.

In this sample, this clone turned up once. The J gene is TRBJ2-7, the V gene TRBV27; D is possibly TRBD1 (6 bases). The CDR3 totals 13 residues. The germline V gene encodes CDR1 MNHEY and CDR2 SMNVEV (reference sequence). V was pared by 6 bases and J by 5 bases, with 14 bases between. In DNA, the CDR3 is TGTGCCAGCAGCGCACAGGGAGAGGACGAGCAGTACTTC. The encoded protein is CASSAQGEDEQYF.

The chain has TRBV4-1 and TRBJ2-2, with D perhaps matching TRBD2 (6 bases). With 4 bases removed from V and 1 base from J, the gap between germline ends came to 19 bases. The CDR3 sequence is 18 residues long. CDR1 is MGHRA, CDR2 YSYEKL, per germline. CDR3 DNA: TGCGCCAGCAGCCGCGATAAAGATACGGGACTGAACACCGGGGAGCTGTTTTTT. This translates into CASSRDKDTGLNTGELFF.

The chain uses TRBV12-5 and TRBJ2-1; perhaps TRBD1 as D (6 bases). V was shortened by 5 bases and J by 4 bases, with 9 bases between the two germline ends. This CDR3 has 13 residues. Per germline, CDR1 LGHNT and CDR2 FRNRAP. Written as DNA, the CDR3 is TGTGCTAGTGGTCAGACAGGATACAATGAGCAGTTCTTC. Translated: CASGQTGYNEQFF.

The chain is built from TRBV28 and TRBJ1-2, with D perhaps matching TRBD1 (5 bases). The CDR3 runs 13 residues. Trimming stripped 5 bases from V and 2 bases from J, with 9 bases between. CDR1 and CDR2 from the germline V gene are MDHEN and SYDVKM. In DNA form, the CDR3 reads TGTGCCAGCAGTCGGACAACCAACTATGGCTACACCTTC. As protein: CASSRTTNYGYTF.

J is TRBJ2-3 and V is TRBV5-8; D gene unclear. The germline gives CDR1 SGHTS, CDR2 YDEGEE. V lost 2 bases, J lost 3 bases, and 16 bases lay in between. This CDR3 spans 16 amino acids. The CDR3 DNA is TGTGCCAGCAGCTTTTTTGGCCGCGAGGATACAGATACGCAGTATTTT. This gives the protein CASSFFGREDTDTQYF.